This TCR beta chain is drawn from a study of T-cell reconstitution after alpha-beta-depleted transplantation in children. General study findings and limits: Some patients' high day-60 TCRbeta diversity was traced to surviving recipient T cells and thymic progenitors. Fresh T-cell production supplied most of the T-cell counts and diversity seen one year after transplant. Expanded graft clones, several hundred of them, were reportedly the source of alpha-beta T cells about two months after transplant.

The CDR3 loop spans 19 amino acids. The germline V gene encodes CDR1 SGHDT and CDR2 YYEEEE. Unmatched junction bases numbered 11, after V lost 4 bases and J lost 0 bases. TCRbeta library preparation incorporated unique molecular identifiers. TCRdb re-analysed the PCR reads in MiXCR, keeping a single row per CDR3 protein. The table shows roughly 200,000 distinct CDR3 sequences, with 11% occurring only once. This clonotype occurred many times. Antigen unknown. This sequence joins TRBV5-6 and TRBJ2-6; 9 positions agree with TRBD2. This receptor was identified in a child younger than two with acute myeloid leukemia, due to receive a stem cell transplant. Sequenced here: PBMCs, sampled before TCRalphabeta/CD19-depleted stem cell transplant. The CDR3 reads CASSLRLADHLSGANVLTF. The CDR3 DNA reads as TGTGCCAGCAGCCTGAGACTAGCGGACCACCTCTCTGGGGCCAACGTCCTGACTTTC.